This T cell receptor (beta chain) was recovered during a study of CDR3 diversity in severe acne. V lost 3 bases and J 1 base, leaving 9 bases between the germline ends. Germline-derived CDR1 and CDR2 are SQVTM and ANQGSEA. The CDR3 is made up of 13 amino acids. TCRdb itself ran the PCR reads through MiXCR, one entry per CDR3 protein. The sample consists of more than 80,000 distinct CDR3 sequences, under 55% of them appearing once. Sequenced input: blood. The rearrangement links TRBV29-1 to TRBJ1-1; D ambiguous. The TCR comes from a male donor with severe acne vulgaris. CDR3 amino acids: CSVDPHENTEAFF. The CDR3 DNA reads TGCAGCGTTGATCCTCACGAGAACACTGAAGCTTTCTTT.